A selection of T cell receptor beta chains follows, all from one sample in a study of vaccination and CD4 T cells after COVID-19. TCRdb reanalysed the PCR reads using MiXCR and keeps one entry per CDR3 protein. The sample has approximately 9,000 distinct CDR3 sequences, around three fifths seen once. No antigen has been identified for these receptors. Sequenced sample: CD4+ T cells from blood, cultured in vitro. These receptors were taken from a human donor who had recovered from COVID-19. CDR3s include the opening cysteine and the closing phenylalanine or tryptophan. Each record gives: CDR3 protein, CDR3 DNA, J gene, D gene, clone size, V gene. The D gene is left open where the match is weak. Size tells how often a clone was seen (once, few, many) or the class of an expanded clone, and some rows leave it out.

CASSYLGNTEAFF TGTGCCAGCAGTTACCTAGGGAACACTGAAGCTTTCTTT TRBJ1-1 . . TRBV6-2/TRBV6-3
CASSYQDRGGMNTEAFF TGTGCCAGCAGTTACCAGGACAGGGGGGGGATGAACACTGAAGCTTTCTTT TRBJ1-1 TRBD1 once TRBV6-5
CAIGAVSSGRSYNEQFF TGTGCCATCGGAGCGGTGTCAAGCGGGCGCTCCTACAATGAGCAGTTCTTC TRBJ2-1 . . TRBV10-3
CASSLQQGAPNTEAFF TGTGCCAGCTCTCTTCAACAGGGGGCTCCGAACACTGAAGCTTTCTTT TRBJ1-1 TRBD1 . TRBV18
CSAPGGLAGADTQYF TGCAGTGCCCCTGGGGGACTAGCGGGGGCTGATACGCAGTATTTT TRBJ2-3 TRBD2 . TRBV20-1
CASSLGQGMDYTF TGTGCCAGCAGTTTGGGACAGGGGATGGACTACACCTTC TRBJ1-2 TRBD1 . TRBV2
CASIKRRDNQPQHF TGTGCCAGCATTAAACGACGGGACAATCAGCCCCAGCATTTT TRBJ1-5 . . TRBV6-4
CASSGGTGLGYGYTF TGTGCCAGCAGTGGGGGAACAGGACTGGGCTATGGCTACACCTTC TRBJ1-2 . . TRBV2
CASNRGINPFQETQYF TGTGCCAGCAACAGGGGGATAAATCCTTTCCAAGAGACCCAGTACTTC TRBJ2-5 TRBD1 few TRBV6-1
CASGSYTTGGYTF TGTGCTAGTGGTTCCTATACGACTGGGGGCTACACCTTC TRBJ1-2 . . TRBV12-5
CASSFSGVGEAFF TGTGCCAGCAGCTTTAGTGGGGTCGGTGAAGCTTTCTTT TRBJ1-1 . . TRBV7-9
CASSHGGTANSPLHF TGTGCCAGCAGCCACGGGGGGACAGCAAATTCACCCCTCCACTTT TRBJ1-6 TRBD1 . TRBV7-9
CASSLGATNTGELFF TGCGCCAGCAGCTTGGGGGCAACGAACACCGGGGAGCTGTTTTTT TRBJ2-2 . . TRBV5-1
CASSYSIPGEAFF TGTGCCAGCAGTTACTCGATACCGGGAGAAGCTTTCTTT TRBJ1-1 . . TRBV6-5
CASSANRIYGYTF TGTGCCAGCAGCGCAAACAGAATCTATGGCTACACCTTC TRBJ1-2 . . TRBV7-8
CAWTRTGEKPQHF TGTGCCTGGACCAGGACAGGGGAAAAACCCCAGCATTTT TRBJ1-5 TRBD1 . TRBV30
CASRGSTDTQYF TGTGCCAGCAGGGGGAGCACAGATACGCAGTATTTT TRBJ2-3 . . TRBV6-1
CASSWDSFGNTIYF TGTGCCAGCAGCTGGGACTCCTTTGGAAACACCATATATTTT TRBJ1-3 . . TRBV5-4
CASSLDAGSTDTQYF TGTGCCAGCAGTTTAGATGCGGGGAGTACAGATACGCAGTATTTT TRBJ2-3 . few TRBV12-3/TRBV12-4
CASTQRRRGYTF TGTGCCAGCACCCAACGACGTAGGGGCTACACCTTC TRBJ1-2 . . TRBV12-3/TRBV12-4
CASSGPWGNEQFF TGTGCCAGCAGTGGGCCCTGGGGGAATGAGCAGTTCTTC TRBJ2-1 . . TRBV2
CAISGTSDEQYF TGTGCCATCAGTGGGACTAGCGATGAGCAGTACTTC TRBJ2-7 TRBD2 . TRBV6-1
CASSHSPGNYGYTF TGTGCCAGCAGTCACTCACCGGGAAACTATGGCTACACCTTC TRBJ1-2 . . TRBV6-5
CASSSPARSTYGYTF TGTGCCAGCAGTTCCCCGGCAAGGAGTACTTATGGCTACACCTTC TRBJ1-2 . once TRBV27
CASSRIPSGVSTDTQYF TGTGCCAGCAGCCGAATCCCTAGCGGGGTAAGCACAGATACGCAGTATTTT TRBJ2-3 TRBD2 . TRBV6-2/TRBV6-3
CASSEAYGTEAFF TGTGCCAGCAGTGAAGCCTACGGCACTGAAGCTTTCTTT TRBJ1-1 . . TRBV6-1
CASSLSLSRQAFF TGTGCCAGCAGTCTAAGCCTCAGTCGTCAAGCTTTCTTT TRBJ1-1 . . TRBV6-2/TRBV6-3
CASNQNQETQYF TGTGCCAGCAACCAGAACCAAGAGACCCAGTACTTC TRBJ2-5 . . TRBV2
CASKRETGVAGNTIYF TGTGCCAGCAAAAGGGAGACAGGGGTTGCCGGAAACACCATATATTTT TRBJ1-3 TRBD1 . TRBV7-2
CASSIDHQGSKSNQPQHF TGTGCCAGTAGTATAGATCATCAGGGAAGTAAGTCCAATCAGCCCCAGCATTTT TRBJ1-5 . . TRBV19
CASSIKGRTDLSRNTGELFF TGTGCCAGCAGCATAAAGGGCCGAACGGACCTCTCAAGGAACACCGGGGAGCTGTTTTTT TRBJ2-2 . few TRBV7-9
CATRPGIVSEAFF TGTGCCACTAGACCCGGAATAGTGTCTGAAGCTTTCTTT TRBJ1-1 . . TRBV6-1
CASSLAPLIIGTEAFF TGTGCCAGCAGCTTAGCGCCTTTGATAATAGGCACTGAAGCTTTCTTT TRBJ1-1 . . TRBV7-9
CASSYYTGTKTTYNSPLHF TGTGCCAGCAGTTACTATACCGGGACGAAGACTACCTATAATTCACCCCTCCACTTT TRBJ1-6 . . TRBV6-5
CASSLGGFSTEAFF TGTGCCAGCAGTTTGGGAGGGTTTAGCACTGAAGCTTTCTTT TRBJ1-1 . few TRBV27
CATSGGGPTDTQYF TGTGCCACCAGTGGGGGGGGGCCCACAGATACGCAGTATTTT TRBJ2-3 . . TRBV24-1
CASSYPRQGGLYEQYF TGTGCCAGCAGTTACCCCAGGCAGGGGGGCCTCTACGAGCAGTACTTC TRBJ2-7 . . TRBV6-5
CASSRAGGPYEQYF TGTGCCAGCTCCCGAGCGGGGGGGCCCTACGAGCAGTACTTC TRBJ2-7 TRBD2 . TRBV27
CASSVGGGNTGELFF TGTGCCAGCAGCGTAGGGGGCGGGAACACCGGGGAGCTGTTTTTT TRBJ2-2 TRBD1 . TRBV5-8
CASSPGQVIGLVEKLFF TGTGCCAGCAGCCCTGGACAGGTTATCGGCTTGGTTGAAAAACTGTTTTTT TRBJ1-4 TRBD1 . TRBV12-3/TRBV12-4
CATGTASTDTQYF TGTGCCACCGGGACCGCGAGCACAGATACGCAGTATTTT TRBJ2-3 . . TRBV6-2/TRBV6-3
CASSYSQAGSQPQHF TGTGCCAGCAGTTACTCACAGGCAGGGAGCCAGCCCCAGCATTTT TRBJ1-5 . . TRBV6-5
CAGRENTEAFF TGTGCCGGGAGGGAGAACACTGAAGCTTTCTTT TRBJ1-1 . . TRBV30
CASRRSSINSPLHF TGTGCCAGCAGGCGAAGTAGTATCAATTCACCCCTCCACTTT TRBJ1-6 . . TRBV6-1
CASRYLTRWPVGAVIGTQYF TGTGCCAGCAGGTACCTCACCCGGTGGCCGGTGGGAGCGGTGATCGGGACCCAGTACTTC TRBJ2-5 . . TRBV6-5
CASSSRQEPTNEKLFF TGTGCCAGCAGCAGCCGACAGGAACCAACTAATGAAAAACTGTTTTTT TRBJ1-4 . once TRBV5-4
CASSQDPGGNEKLFF TGCGCCAGCAGCCAAGATCCGGGGGGAAATGAAAAACTGTTTTTT TRBJ1-4 . . TRBV4-3
CASSLTYGLNSPLHF TGTGCCAGCAGCTTAACGTACGGCCTGAATTCACCCCTCCACTTT TRBJ1-6 . . TRBV7-9
CASSRGTGSYGYTF TGTGCCAGCAGCAGGGGGACAGGAAGCTATGGCTACACCTTC TRBJ1-2 TRBD1 . TRBV7-2
CASSKRTGPPYGYTF TGTGCCAGTAGTAAGAGGACAGGTCCACCCTATGGCTACACCTTC TRBJ1-2 TRBD1 . TRBV19
CSASEGGGNYGYTF TGCAGTGCTAGTGAAGGGGGAGGTAACTATGGCTACACCTTC TRBJ1-2 . few TRBV20-1
CSASGGTSGGAAASYNEQFF TGCAGTGCTAGTGGAGGGACTAGCGGGGGGGCCGCCGCCTCCTACAATGAGCAGTTCTTC TRBJ2-1 TRBD2 . TRBV20-1
CSATGTPFTDTQYF TGCAGTGCTACCGGGACTCCTTTCACAGATACGCAGTATTTT TRBJ2-3 . few TRBV20-1
CASISNPGQGYGYTF TGTGCCAGCATCTCGAATCCGGGACAGGGCTATGGCTACACCTTC TRBJ1-2 TRBD1 . TRBV28
CSAPWASSGELFF TGCAGTGCTCCATGGGCATCCTCCGGGGAGCTGTTTTTT TRBJ2-2 . . TRBV20-1
CASGRARQDGRDNQPQHF TGTGCTAGTGGACGGGCTCGGCAGGACGGTCGGGACAATCAGCCCCAGCATTTT TRBJ1-5 . . TRBV12-5
CASSLGMGSARGTDTQYF TGTGCCAGCAGCTTAGGGATGGGCAGCGCCCGAGGGACAGATACGCAGTATTTT TRBJ2-3 . . TRBV11-2
CAISGIQGKESEGYTF TGTGCCATCAGTGGGATCCAGGGTAAGGAATCAGAAGGCTACACCTTC TRBJ1-2 . few TRBV10-3